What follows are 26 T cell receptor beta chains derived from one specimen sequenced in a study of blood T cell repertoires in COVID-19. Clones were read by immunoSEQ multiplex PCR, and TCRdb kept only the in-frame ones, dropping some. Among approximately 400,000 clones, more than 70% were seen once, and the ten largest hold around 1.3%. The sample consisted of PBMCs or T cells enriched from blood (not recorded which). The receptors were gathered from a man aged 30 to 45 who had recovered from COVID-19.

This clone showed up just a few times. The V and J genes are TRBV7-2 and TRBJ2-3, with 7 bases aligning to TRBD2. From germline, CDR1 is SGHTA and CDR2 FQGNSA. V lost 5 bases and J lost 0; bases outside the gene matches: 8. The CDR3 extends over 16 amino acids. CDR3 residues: CASSKQASGSTDTQYF. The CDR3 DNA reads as TGTGCCAGCAGCAAACAGGCTAGCGGAAGCACAGATACGCAGTATTTT.

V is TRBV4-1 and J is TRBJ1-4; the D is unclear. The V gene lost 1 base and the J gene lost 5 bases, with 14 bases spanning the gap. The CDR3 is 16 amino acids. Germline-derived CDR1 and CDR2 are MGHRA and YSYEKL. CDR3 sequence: CASSQGQRLQNEKLFF. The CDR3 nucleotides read TGCGCCAGCAGCCAAGGCCAAAGGTTACAGAATGAAAAACTGTTTTTT.

The CDR3 reads CASSGGKVPYEQYF. CDR3 in DNA: TGCGCCAGCAGCGGGGGGAAAGTTCCCTACGAGCAGTACTTC. The chain combines TRBV5-1 with TRBJ2-7, with D perhaps matching TRBD2 (6 bases). The germline V gene encodes CDR1 SGHRS and CDR2 YFSETQ. Trimming removed 4 bases from V and 2 bases from J, with 13 bases in between. This CDR3 has 14 residues.

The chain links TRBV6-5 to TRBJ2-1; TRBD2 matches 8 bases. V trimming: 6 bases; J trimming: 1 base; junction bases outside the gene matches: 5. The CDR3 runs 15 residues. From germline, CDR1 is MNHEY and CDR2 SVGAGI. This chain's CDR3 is CASSHSGGSYNEQFF. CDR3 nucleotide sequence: TGTGCCAGCAGCCACAGCGGGGGTTCCTACAATGAGCAGTTCTTC.

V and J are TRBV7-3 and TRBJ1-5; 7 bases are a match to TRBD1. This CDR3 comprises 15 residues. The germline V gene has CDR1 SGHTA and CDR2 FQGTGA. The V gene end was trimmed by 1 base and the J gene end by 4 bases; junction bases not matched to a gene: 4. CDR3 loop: CASSLRQGLNQPQHF. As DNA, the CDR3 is TGTGCCAGCAGCTTAAGACAGGGCCTTAATCAGCCCCAGCATTTT.

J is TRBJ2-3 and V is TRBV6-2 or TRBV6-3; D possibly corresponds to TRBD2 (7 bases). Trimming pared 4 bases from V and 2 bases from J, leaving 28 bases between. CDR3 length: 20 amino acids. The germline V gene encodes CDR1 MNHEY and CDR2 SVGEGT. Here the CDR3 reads CASSFDPTARGGRLTDTQYF. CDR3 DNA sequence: TGTGCCAGCAGTTTCGACCCAACTGCGAGGGGGGGTAGACTCACAGATACGCAGTATTTT.

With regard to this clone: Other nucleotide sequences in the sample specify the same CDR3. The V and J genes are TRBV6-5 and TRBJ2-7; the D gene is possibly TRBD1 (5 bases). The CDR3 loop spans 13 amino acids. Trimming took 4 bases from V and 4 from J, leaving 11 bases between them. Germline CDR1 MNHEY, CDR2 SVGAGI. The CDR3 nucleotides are TGTGCCAGCAGTTTCGACAGAGTATACGAGCAGTACTTC. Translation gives CASSFDRVYEQYF.

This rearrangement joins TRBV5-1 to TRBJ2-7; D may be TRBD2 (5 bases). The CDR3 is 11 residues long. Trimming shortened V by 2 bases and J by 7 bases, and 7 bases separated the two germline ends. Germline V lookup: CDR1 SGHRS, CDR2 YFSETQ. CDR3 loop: CASSFRGEQYF. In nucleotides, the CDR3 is TGCGCCAGCAGCTTCCGAGGGGAGCAGTACTTC. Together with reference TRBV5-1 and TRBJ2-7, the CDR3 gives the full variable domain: KAGVTQTPRYLIKTRGQQVTLSCSPISGHRSVSWYQQTPGQGLQFLFEYFSETQRNKGNFPGRFSGRQFSNSRSEMNVSTLELGDSALYLCASSFRGEQYFGPGTRLTVT.

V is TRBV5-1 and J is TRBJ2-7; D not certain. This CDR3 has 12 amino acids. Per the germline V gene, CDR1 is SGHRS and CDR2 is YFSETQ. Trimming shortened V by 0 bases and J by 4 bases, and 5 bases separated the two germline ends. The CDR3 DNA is TGCGCCAGCAGCTTGGGAGGATACGAGCAGTACTTC. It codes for CASSLGGYEQYF.

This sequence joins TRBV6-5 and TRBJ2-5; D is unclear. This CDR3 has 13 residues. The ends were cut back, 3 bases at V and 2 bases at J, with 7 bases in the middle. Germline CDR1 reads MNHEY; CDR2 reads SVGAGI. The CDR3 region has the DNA TGTGCCAGCAGTTATACAAGTCAAGAGACCCAGTACTTC. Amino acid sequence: CASSYTSQETQYF.

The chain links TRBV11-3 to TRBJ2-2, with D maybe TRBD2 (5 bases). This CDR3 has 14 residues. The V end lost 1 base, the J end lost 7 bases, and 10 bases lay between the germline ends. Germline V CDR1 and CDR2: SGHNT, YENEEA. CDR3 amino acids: CASSLGGADGELFF. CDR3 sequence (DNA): TGTGCCAGCAGCTTAGGGGGAGCTGACGGGGAGCTGTTTTTT.

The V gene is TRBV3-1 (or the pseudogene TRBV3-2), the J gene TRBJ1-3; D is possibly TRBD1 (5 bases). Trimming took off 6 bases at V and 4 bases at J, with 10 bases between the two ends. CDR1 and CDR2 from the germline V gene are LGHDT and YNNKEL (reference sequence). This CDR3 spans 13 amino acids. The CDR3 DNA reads TGTGCCAGCAGAGGGGCTTCGGGAAACACCATATATTTT. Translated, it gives CASRGASGNTIYF.

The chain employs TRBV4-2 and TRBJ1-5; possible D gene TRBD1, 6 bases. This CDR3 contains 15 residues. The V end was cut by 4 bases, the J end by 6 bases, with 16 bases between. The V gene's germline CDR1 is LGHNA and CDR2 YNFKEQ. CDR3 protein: CASSPDRQWGQPQHF. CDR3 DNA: TGTGCCAGCAGCCCCGACAGGCAATGGGGTCAGCCCCAGCATTTT.

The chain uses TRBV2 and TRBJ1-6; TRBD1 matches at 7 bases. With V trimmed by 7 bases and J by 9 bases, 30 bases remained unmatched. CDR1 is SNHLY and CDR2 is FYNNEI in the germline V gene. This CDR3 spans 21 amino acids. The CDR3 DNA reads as TGTGCCAGCACCGAAGGGACAGTGAGGAGAGGAGCAAGGGGGGAAAGTTCACCCCTCCACTTT. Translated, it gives CASTEGTVRRGARGESSPLHF.

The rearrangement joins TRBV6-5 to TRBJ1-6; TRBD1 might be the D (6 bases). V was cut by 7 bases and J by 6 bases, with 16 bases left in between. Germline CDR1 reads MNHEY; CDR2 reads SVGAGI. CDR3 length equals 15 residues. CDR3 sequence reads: CASTPQGLSNSPLHF. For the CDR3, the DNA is TGTGCCAGCACCCCACAGGGACTATCTAATTCACCCCTCCACTTT.

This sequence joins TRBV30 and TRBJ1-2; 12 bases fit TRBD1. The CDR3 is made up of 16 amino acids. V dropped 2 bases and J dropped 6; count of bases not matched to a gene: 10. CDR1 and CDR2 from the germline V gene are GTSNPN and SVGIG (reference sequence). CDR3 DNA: TGTGCCTGGAGTCCGGTGTGGGACAGGGGGCTCGATGGCTACACCTTC. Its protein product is CAWSPVWDRGLDGYTF. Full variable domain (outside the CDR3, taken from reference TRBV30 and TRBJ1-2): SQTIHQWPATLVQPVGSPLSLECTVEGTSNPNLYWYRQAAGRGLQLLFYSVGIGQISSEVPQNLSASRPQDRQFILSSKKLLLSDSGFYLCAWSPVWDRGLDGYTFGSGTRLTVV.

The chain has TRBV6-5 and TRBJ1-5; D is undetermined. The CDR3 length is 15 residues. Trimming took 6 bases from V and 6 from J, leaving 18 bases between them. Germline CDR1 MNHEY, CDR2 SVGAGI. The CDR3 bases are TGTGCCAGCAGACTACTCGGGTCCTCTGGTCAGCCCCAGCATTTT. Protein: CASRLLGSSGQPQHF.

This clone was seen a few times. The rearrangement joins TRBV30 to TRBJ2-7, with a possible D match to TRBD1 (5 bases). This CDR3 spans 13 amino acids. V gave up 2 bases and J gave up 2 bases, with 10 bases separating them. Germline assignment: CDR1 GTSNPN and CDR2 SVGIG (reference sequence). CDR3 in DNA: TGTGCCTGGAGTTCCAGGGTACCCTACGAGCAGTACTTC. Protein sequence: CAWSSRVPYEQYF.

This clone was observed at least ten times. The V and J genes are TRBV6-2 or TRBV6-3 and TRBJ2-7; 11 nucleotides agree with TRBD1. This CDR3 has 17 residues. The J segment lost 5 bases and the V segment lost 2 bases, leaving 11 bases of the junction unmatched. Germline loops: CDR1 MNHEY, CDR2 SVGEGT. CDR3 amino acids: CASSYLAPGQGVDEQYF. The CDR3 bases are TGTGCCAGCAGTTACCTGGCCCCGGGACAGGGGGTCGACGAGCAGTACTTC.

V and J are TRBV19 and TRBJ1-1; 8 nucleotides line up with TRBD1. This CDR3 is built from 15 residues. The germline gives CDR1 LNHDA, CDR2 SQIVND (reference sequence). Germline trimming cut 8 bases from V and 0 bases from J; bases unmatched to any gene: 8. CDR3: CASCDRGLMNTEAFF. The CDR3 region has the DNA TGTGCCAGTTGCGACAGGGGCCTAATGAACACTGAAGCTTTCTTT.

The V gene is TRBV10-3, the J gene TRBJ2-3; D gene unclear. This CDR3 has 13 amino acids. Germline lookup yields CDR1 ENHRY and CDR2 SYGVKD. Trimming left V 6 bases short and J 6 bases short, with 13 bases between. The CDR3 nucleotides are TGTGCCATCAGGTCCCTCATCGGGGATACGCAGTATTTT. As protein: CAIRSLIGDTQYF.

CDR3 DNA: TGTGCCTGGAGTGTCAGGTCTGGCTACACCTTC. Its protein product is CAWSVRSGYTF. V is TRBV30 and J is TRBJ1-2; unclear D gene. The V gene's germline CDR1 is GTSNPN and CDR2 SVGIG (reference sequence). The V and J ends lost 0 bases and 7 bases respectively, with 6 bases between them. CDR3 length equals 11 residues.

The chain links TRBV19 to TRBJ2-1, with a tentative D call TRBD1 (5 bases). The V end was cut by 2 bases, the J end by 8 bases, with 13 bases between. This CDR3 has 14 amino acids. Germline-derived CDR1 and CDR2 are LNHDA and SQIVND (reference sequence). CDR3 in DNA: TGTGCCAGTAGTATAAGGGTGGGGCTAGATGAGCAGTTCTTC. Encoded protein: CASSIRVGLDEQFF.

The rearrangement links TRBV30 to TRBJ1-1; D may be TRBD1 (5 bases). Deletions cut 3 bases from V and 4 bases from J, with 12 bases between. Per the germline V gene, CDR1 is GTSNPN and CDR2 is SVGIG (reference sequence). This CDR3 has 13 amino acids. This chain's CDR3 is CAWSRGVLTEAFF. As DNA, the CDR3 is TGTGCCTGGAGCCGGGGGGTACTCACTGAAGCTTTCTTT.

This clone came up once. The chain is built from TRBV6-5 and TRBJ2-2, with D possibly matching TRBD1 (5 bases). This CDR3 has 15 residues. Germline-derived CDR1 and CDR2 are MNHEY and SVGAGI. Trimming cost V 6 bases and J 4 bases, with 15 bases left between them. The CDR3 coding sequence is TGTGCCAGCAGCCCACAGGTTGGGTCCACCGGGGAGCTGTTTTTT. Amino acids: CASSPQVGSTGELFF.

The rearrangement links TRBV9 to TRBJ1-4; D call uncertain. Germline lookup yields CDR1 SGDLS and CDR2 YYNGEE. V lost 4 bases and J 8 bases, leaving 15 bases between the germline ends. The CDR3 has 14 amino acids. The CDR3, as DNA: TGTGCCAGCAGCTCCCCTCCGCGGCCGGAAAAACTGTTTTTT. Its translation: CASSSPPRPEKLFF.